The clone carrying this T cell receptor (beta chain) was detected many times. Its antigen is not identified. TCRdb passed the RT-PCR reads through MiXCR, listing each CDR3 protein once. The table shows about 530,000 distinct CDR3 sequences, with roughly 10% occurring only once. This entry belongs to a study of response to subunit inactivated influenza vaccine. Study-wide results and caveats: Each seasonal flu vaccination may recruit only limited new T cells, authors suggested.

V lost 1 base and J lost 7, with 11 bases in between. CDR3 length equals 14 residues. The source is a middle-aged man who received an inactivated influenza vaccine. The chain employs TRBV12-3 or TRBV12-4 and TRBJ2-1, with D perhaps TRBD2 (7 bases). Here the sequenced sample was PBMCs from blood, taken on the day of vaccination. The CDR3 DNA sequence: TGTGCCAGCAGTTTAGAGGGGGGGCGGAATGAGCAGTTCTTC. This encodes CASSLEGGRNEQFF.